The 14 T cell receptor beta chains below come from one sample, sequenced in a study of early T cells in non-severe SARS-CoV-2 infection. TCRdb reanalysed the 5' RACE reads using MiXCR and keeps one entry per CDR3 protein. The sample carries fewer than 85,000 distinct CDR3 sequences, around 12% recorded once. The sequenced material came from whole blood. These receptors were collected from an adult who was a healthcare worker with PCR-confirmed SARS-CoV-2 infection or an uninfected control (not recorded which).

V is TRBV3-1 and J is TRBJ2-6; D is undetermined. This CDR3 is 14 amino acids long. Per the germline V gene, CDR1 is LGHDT and CDR2 is YNNKEL (reference sequence). V was trimmed by 4 bases and J by 0 bases, leaving 4 bases between them. The CDR3 sequence: CASSRDSGANVLTF. CDR3 bases: TGTGCCAGCAGCCGTGACTCTGGGGCCAACGTCCTGACTTTC.

This clonotype was found many times. This chain links TRBV6-6 with TRBJ2-1; D might be TRBD2 (5 bases). CDR1 and CDR2 from the germline V gene are MNHNY and SVGAGI (reference sequence). This CDR3 spans 13 amino acids. V lost 7 bases, J lost 6 bases, and 13 bases lay in between. CDR3 sequence reads: CASTISGGNEQFF. The CDR3 DNA follows: TGTGCCAGCACGATCAGCGGTGGCAATGAGCAGTTCTTC.

This clonotype was found a few times. The rearrangement links TRBV5-1 to TRBJ2-3, with TRBD2 matching over 11 bases. This CDR3 is built from 16 residues. Germline trimming cut 4 bases from V and 2 bases from J; bases unmatched to any gene: 6. Germline CDR1 reads SGHRS; CDR2 reads YFSETQ. The CDR3 DNA is TGCGCCAGCAGCCTTCTAGCGGGGGGCCCCACAGATACGCAGTATTTT. This encodes CASSLLAGGPTDTQYF.

This chain uses TRBV29-1 with TRBJ2-7, with D tentatively TRBD1 (6 bases). The CDR3 extends over 14 amino acids. The ends were cut back, 5 bases at V and 3 bases at J, with 17 bases in the middle. Germline loops: CDR1 SQVTM, CDR2 ANQGSEA. The chain's CDR3 is CSVLGQGGYYEQYF. CDR3 in DNA: TGCAGCGTTCTAGGACAAGGGGGTTACTACGAGCAGTACTTC.

This clonotype was counted a few times. The chain recombines TRBV20-1 with TRBJ1-6; D possibly corresponds to TRBD1 (6 bases). Germline CDR1 and CDR2: DFQATT and SNEGSKA (reference sequence). The V and J ends lost 0 bases and 0 bases respectively, with 27 bases between them. The CDR3 length is 22 residues. CDR3 DNA: TGCAGTGCTAGAGATGTTCAGGGGTATCGTGGGATGCGGAGCTCCTATAATTCACCCCTCCACTTT. Translating gives CSARDVQGYRGMRSSYNSPLHF.

This clonotype has ten or more counts. This chain joins TRBV18 and TRBJ1-2; maybe TRBD1 (6 bases). This CDR3 contains 15 residues. CDR1 and CDR2 (germline): KGHSH, LQKENI. Between the trimmed V and J ends, which lost 4 bases and 3 bases, there was a span of 15 bases. CDR3 coding DNA: TGTGCCAGCTCACACTCAGGACAGAACCACTATGGCTACACCTTC. It is translated as CASSHSGQNHYGYTF.

In this sample, this clonotype turned up a few times. The chain couples TRBV29-1 to TRBJ2-1, with TRBD2 identical over 11 bases. Germline CDR1 SQVTM, CDR2 ANQGSEA. This CDR3 contains 14 residues. Losses at the gene ends were 8 bases for V and 9 bases for J; bases not matched to a gene: 12. The CDR3 here is CSSTLAGGPGEQFF. The CDR3 nucleotides are TGCAGCTCAACCTTAGCGGGAGGGCCGGGTGAGCAGTTCTTC.

The gene calls are TRBV12-3 or TRBV12-4 and TRBJ2-7; TRBD2 is a possible D gene (6 bases). V shed 3 bases and J shed 6 bases, with 9 bases lying between them. The CDR3 consists of 12 residues. The CDR3: CASSLEGPEQYF. The CDR3 region has the DNA TGTGCCAGCAGTTTGGAGGGCCCCGAGCAGTACTTC.

CDR3 in amino acids: CASSLAVGVSEQYF. DNA for the CDR3: TGTGCCAGCAGCTTAGCGGTCGGGGTTTCCGAGCAGTACTTC. The V call is TRBV7-9, the J call TRBJ2-7, with D possibly being TRBD2 (5 bases). The germline V gene encodes CDR1 SEHNR and CDR2 FQNEAQ (reference sequence). V was cut by 0 bases and J by 6 bases, with 12 bases left in between. The CDR3 consists of 14 residues.

The chain combines TRBV20-1 with TRBJ2-7; TRBD2 agrees at 7 bases. The V gene's germline CDR1 is DFQATT and CDR2 SNEGSKA (reference sequence). The CDR3 length is 17 residues. Trimming removed 3 bases from V and 0 bases from J; junction bases left unmatched: 14. The CDR3 reads CSARVGLVGGLSYEQYF. CDR3 nucleotide sequence: TGCAGTGCTAGGGTAGGACTAGTGGGAGGACTCTCCTACGAGCAGTACTTC.

This clonotype showed up just a few times. The chain employs TRBV6-4 and TRBJ2-6; a weak D match, TRBD2 (5 bases). The CDR3 covers 17 residues. Germline V gives CDR1 MRHNA, CDR2 SNTAGT. V was clipped by 0 bases and J by 1 base, with 10 bases between them. In DNA, the CDR3 is TGTGCCAGCAGTGACTCGGCGGGTTCGTCTGGGGCCAACGTCCTGACTTTC. Residues: CASSDSAGSSGANVLTF.

The chain links TRBV11-3 to TRBJ2-1, with TRBD2 as a possible D gene (6 bases). This CDR3 region has 15 residues. The ends were cut back, 3 bases at V and 6 bases at J, with 15 bases in the middle. Germline V lookup: CDR1 SGHNT, CDR2 YENEEA. The CDR3 loop reads CASSLPTGSPNEQFF. The CDR3 DNA reads as TGTGCCAGCAGCTTGCCTACCGGGAGCCCCAATGAGCAGTTCTTC.

The chain has TRBV12-3 or TRBV12-4 and TRBJ2-7, with D possibly called TRBD1 or TRBD2 (5 bases each). The V gene lost 4 bases and the J gene lost 2 bases, with 12 bases spanning the gap. The CDR3 consists of 14 residues. In DNA, the CDR3 is TGTGCCAGCAGTTCCTCGGGACCTCCCTACGAGCAGTACTTC. Protein: CASSSSGPPYEQYF.

The table lists this clonotype with many counts. The genes are TRBV3-1 and TRBJ2-4; 9 nucleotides agree with TRBD2. Trimming removed 4 bases from V and 0 bases from J; junction bases left unmatched: 13. CDR3 size: 19 residues. Germline CDR1 is LGHDT and CDR2 is YNNKEL (reference sequence). The CDR3 region has the DNA TGTGCCAGCAGCCCGGAGCTAGCGGGGCAACCACTAGCCAAAAACATTCAGTACTTC. It is translated as CASSPELAGQPLAKNIQYF.